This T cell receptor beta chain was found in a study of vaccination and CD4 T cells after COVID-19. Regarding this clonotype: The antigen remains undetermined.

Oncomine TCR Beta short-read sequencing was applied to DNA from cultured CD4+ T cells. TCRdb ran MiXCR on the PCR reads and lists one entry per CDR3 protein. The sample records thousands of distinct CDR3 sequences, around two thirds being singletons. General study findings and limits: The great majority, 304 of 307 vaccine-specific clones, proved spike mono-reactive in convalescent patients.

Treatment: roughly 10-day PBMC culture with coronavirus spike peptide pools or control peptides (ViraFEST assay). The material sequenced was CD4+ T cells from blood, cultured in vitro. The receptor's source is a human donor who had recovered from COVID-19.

CDR3 in DNA: TGCAGTGCTAGAGGTAGCGGGGGGGCGGAAGATACGCAGTATTTT. It specifies CSARGSGGAEDTQYF. The chain carries TRBV20-1 and TRBJ2-3, with TRBD2 matching 11 bases. Losses at the gene ends were 1 base for V and 5 bases for J; bases not matched to a gene: 5. CDR3 length equals 15 residues. CDR1 and CDR2 (germline): DFQATT, SNEGSKA (reference sequence).